Following are 3 T cell receptor beta chains from one sample sequenced in a study of blood T cell repertoires in COVID-19. TCRdb's table, derived via immunoSEQ multiplex PCR, lists solely in-frame clones and lacks some. The sample records more than 95,000 clones, less than 90% being singletons. Sequencing input: peripheral blood. The origin of the receptors is a man between 25 and 39 years old with acute or convalescent COVID-19.

This chain uses TRBV18 with TRBJ1-2; 8 bases are a match to TRBD1. V lost 4 bases and J lost 4; bases outside the gene matches: 8. Germline V gives CDR1 KGHSH, CDR2 LQKENI. This CDR3 has 15 residues. For the CDR3, the DNA is TGTGCCAGCTCACTGACAGGGGAGAACGGCTATGGCTACACCTTC. Translated, it gives CASSLTGENGYGYTF.

The chain recombines TRBV6-2 or TRBV6-3 with TRBJ2-1; the match to TRBD2 covers 8 bases. This CDR3 contains 15 residues. CDR1 and CDR2 from the germline V gene are MNHEY and SVGEGT. V was clipped by 6 bases and J by 7 bases; unmatched bases: 11. The CDR3 sequence is CASSGTGLVGNEQFF. CDR3 nucleotides: TGTGCCAGCAGCGGTACGGGACTAGTCGGTAATGAGCAGTTCTTC.

In DNA form, the CDR3 reads TGCAGTGCTACGGTTCAGGTTGGCTACACCTTC. Residues: CSATVQVGYTF. The rearrangement joins TRBV20-1 to TRBJ1-2; no clear D gene. Germline CDR1 and CDR2: DFQATT and SNEGSKA (reference sequence). Deletions cut 4 bases from V and 7 bases from J, with 10 bases between. The CDR3 is 11 amino acids.